What follows are 25 T cell receptor beta chains derived from one specimen sequenced in a study of CD8+CD57+ T cells in acquired aplastic anemia. CDR3 and TCR beta VDJ profiling relied on a genomic DNA template. Using its own MiXCR run on the reads, TCRdb lists one record per CDR3 protein. The sample has 110,000 or so distinct CDR3 sequences; 45% to 60% are singletons. The authors sequenced patients whose flow cytometry had shown CD8+CD57+ cell expansion. Sequencing input: sorted CD4+, CD8+, or CD8+CD57+ T cells (not recorded which) from PBMCs. Receptor source: a human donor with aplastic anemia.

This clonotype was detected only a few times. The genes are TRBV11-1 and TRBJ1-2, with TRBD1 matching over 10 bases. V shed 8 bases, J shed 7 bases, and the junction held 16 bases outside the gene matches. The CDR3 consists of 16 residues. CDR1 is SGHAT, CDR2 FQDESV, per germline (reference sequence). CDR3 sequence (DNA): TGTGCCAGCCGCAAGGGGACAGGGGTTCCTCTTGGTGGCTACACCTTC. This codes for CASRKGTGVPLGGYTF.

This rearrangement joins TRBV4-1 to TRBJ2-3; D call uncertain. Germline CDR1 is MGHRA and CDR2 is YSYEKL. This CDR3 spans 17 amino acids. V lost 0 bases and J 0 bases, leaving 13 bases between the germline ends. The CDR3 coding sequence is TGCGCCAGCAGCCAAGATTTCGTGACCATTAGCACAGATACGCAGTATTTT. This sequence encodes CASSQDFVTISTDTQYF.

The V gene is TRBV20-1, the J gene TRBJ2-7; D is uncertain. The germline V gene has CDR1 DFQATT and CDR2 SNEGSKA (reference sequence). Trimming left V 6 bases short and J 3 bases short, with 15 bases between. The CDR3 runs to 13 residues. CDR3 loop: CSARPQADYEQYF. CDR3 DNA sequence: TGCAGTGCCCGACCGCAAGCCGACTACGAGCAGTACTTC.

V is TRBV30 and J is TRBJ1-1, with TRBD1 as a possible D gene (5 bases). V gave up 3 bases and J gave up 1 base, with 9 bases separating them. Germline values: CDR1 GTSNPN, CDR2 SVGIG (reference sequence). This CDR3 comprises 13 residues. In nucleotides, the CDR3 is TGTGCCTGGAGCGAACAGGAGAACACTGAAGCTTTCTTT. It is translated as CAWSEQENTEAFF.

The V gene is TRBV10-3, the J gene TRBJ1-1; D is unclear. The germline CDR1 and CDR2 sequences are ENHRY and SYGVKD. The V and J ends lost 2 bases and 1 base respectively, with 11 bases between them. This CDR3 is built from 15 residues. The CDR3: CAISENRKENTEAFF. Here the CDR3 DNA reads TGTGCCATCAGTGAGAATCGGAAGGAGAACACTGAAGCTTTCTTT.

The CDR3 sequence is CASSQEVAGNYNEQFF. The CDR3 DNA follows: TGCGCCAGCAGCCAAGAAGTAGCGGGGAATTACAATGAGCAGTTCTTC. This chain uses TRBV4-3 with TRBJ2-1, with 8 bases that match TRBD2. The CDR3 spans 16 residues. V shed 0 bases and J 4 bases; nucleotides not matched to a gene: 5. CDR1 and CDR2 from the germline V gene are LGHNA and YSLEER.

In this sample, this clonotype turned up a few times. The chain carries TRBV19 and TRBJ1-1, with no clear D. Germline-derived CDR1 and CDR2 are LNHDA and SQIVND (reference sequence). The length of the CDR3 is 12 residues. V lost 7 bases and J 1 base, leaving 7 bases between the germline ends. Here the CDR3 reads CASTVGNTEAFF. The CDR3 DNA sequence: TGTGCCAGTACCGTCGGGAACACTGAAGCTTTCTTT.

The CDR3 protein is CAISLQGGNQPQHF. For the CDR3, the DNA is TGTGCCATCAGCCTCCAGGGGGGCAATCAGCCCCAGCATTTT. The chain uses TRBV10-3 and TRBJ1-5; TRBD1 agrees at 7 bases. This CDR3 is 14 amino acids long. Germline-derived CDR1 and CDR2 are ENHRY and SYGVKD. The junction had 4 bases not matched to a gene; V was cut back by 6 bases and J by 2 bases.

J is TRBJ2-3 and V is TRBV2; 14 nucleotides match TRBD2. Germline assignment: CDR1 SNHLY and CDR2 FYNNEI. CDR3 length: 16 amino acids. V was pared by 4 bases and J by 4 bases, with 4 bases of the junction left unmatched. The CDR3 DNA reads as TGTGCCAGCAGTGTCGGGACTAGCGGGGGAGCAGATACGCAGTATTTT. Encoded protein: CASSVGTSGGADTQYF.

The chain uses TRBV10-3 and TRBJ1-1; the D is unclear. The CDR3 spans 13 residues. Germline V gene sequence: CDR1 ENHRY, CDR2 SYGVKD. V was pared by 4 bases and J by 4 bases, with 10 bases between. CDR3 DNA: TGTGCCATCAGTGCTTCCCTAGGCACTGAAGCTTTCTTT. Protein sequence: CAISASLGTEAFF.

This clonotype was seen repeatedly, ten times or more. V gene TRBV20-1 combines with J gene TRBJ2-1; 9 nucleotides line up with TRBD2. The J segment lost 8 bases and the V segment lost 0 bases, leaving 8 bases of the junction unmatched. The V gene's germline CDR1 is DFQATT and CDR2 SNEGSKA (reference sequence). The CDR3 loop spans 15 amino acids. In DNA, the CDR3 is TGCAGTGCTAGAGATGGCGGGAGGGCCACGGATGAGCAGTTCTTC. Encoded protein: CSARDGGRATDEQFF.

The CDR3 coding sequence is TGCAGTGCTAGAGACACAAAAGAGGGGGCCGACTACAATGAGCAGTTCTTC. Translating it yields CSARDTKEGADYNEQFF. V gene TRBV20-1 combines with J gene TRBJ2-1; 7 nucleotides align to TRBD1. V dropped 0 bases and J dropped 3; count of bases not matched to a gene: 11. Germline V gene data show CDR1 as DFQATT and CDR2 as SNEGSKA (reference sequence). CDR3 length: 17 amino acids.

This clonotype was detected many times. The chain couples TRBV29-1 to TRBJ2-1, with 11 bases lining up with TRBD1. V lost 0 bases, J lost 2 bases, and 3 bases stayed unmatched. The germline V gene has CDR1 SQVTM and CDR2 ANQGSEA. The CDR3 has 16 residues. The CDR3 region has the DNA TGCAGCGTTGAAGATCCGGGACAGGGGGCCTACAATGAGCAGTTCTTC. The encoded protein is CSVEDPGQGAYNEQFF.

Only one count was recorded for this clonotype. The genes are TRBV20-1 and TRBJ2-5; no clear D. V lost 0 bases, J lost 4 bases, and 18 bases lay in between. CDR1 DFQATT and CDR2 SNEGSKA come from the germline V gene (reference sequence). This CDR3 contains 16 residues. The CDR3 coding sequence is TGCAGTGCTAGAGATCGTAACGGCGTAGTCGGAGAGACCCAGTACTTC. This sequence encodes CSARDRNGVVGETQYF.

The chain links TRBV15 to TRBJ1-2; D is ambiguous. CDR1 and CDR2 from the germline V gene are LNHNV and YYDKDF (reference sequence). CDR3 length: 15 amino acids. Trimming stripped 0 bases from V and 3 bases from J, with 11 bases between. This chain's CDR3 is CATSRDQRKDYGYTF. CDR3 coding DNA: TGTGCCACCAGCAGAGATCAGAGAAAGGACTATGGCTACACCTTC.

The chain links TRBV6-5 to TRBJ2-7; 7 bases are a match to TRBD2. The end of the DNA aligns better with TRBJ2-5, so the J call may be wrong. The CDR3 consists of 14 residues. Germline lookup yields CDR1 MNHEY and CDR2 SVGAGI. The CDR3 protein is CASSYGGVQETQYF. CDR3 nucleotide sequence: TGTGCCAGCAGTTACGGGGGGGTCCAAGAGACCCAGTACTTC.

This chain uses TRBV7-3 with TRBJ2-3; the D is unclear. CDR1 is SGHTA, CDR2 FQGTGA, per germline. This CDR3 is 13 amino acids long. V dropped 5 bases and J dropped 4 bases, with 10 bases sitting between them. This CDR3 is CASSDPSADTQYF. In nucleotides, the CDR3 is TGTGCCAGCAGCGACCCGTCAGCAGATACGCAGTATTTT. Looking up the rest from reference TRBV7-3 and TRBJ2-3 gives the full variable domain: GAGVSQTPSNKVTEKGKYVELRCDPISGHTALYWYRQSLGQGPEFLIYFQGTGAADDSGLPNDRFFAVRPEGSVSTLKIQRTERGDSAVYLCASSDPSADTQYFGPGTRLTVL.

The chain uses TRBV7-8 and TRBJ2-5; D may be TRBD2 (5 bases). The germline gives CDR1 SGHVS, CDR2 FQNEAQ. This CDR3 comprises 12 residues. The ends were cut back, 4 bases at V and 7 bases at J, with 10 bases in the middle. In nucleotides, the CDR3 is TGTGCCAGCAGCTCTCAAGAGGGGACCCAGTACTTC. Translated: CASSSQEGTQYF.

The CDR3 reads CASSDVVAQGERYNEQFF. Here the CDR3 DNA reads TGTGCCAGCAGCGACGTCGTAGCACAGGGGGAGAGGTACAATGAGCAGTTCTTC. The chain has TRBV6-4 and TRBJ2-1, with 8 nucleotides matching TRBD1. CDR1 and CDR2 from the germline V gene are MRHNA and SNTAGT. Germline trimming cut 6 bases from V and 4 bases from J; bases unmatched to any gene: 17. CDR3 length: 18 residues.

The chain links TRBV3-1 to TRBJ1-2; a possible D gene is TRBD1 (5 bases). Germline assignment: CDR1 LGHDT and CDR2 YNNKEL (reference sequence). Trimming cost V 3 bases and J 3 bases, with 11 bases left between them. This CDR3 is 14 amino acids long. CDR3 loop: CASSHPTADYGYTF. The CDR3 region has the DNA TGTGCCAGCAGCCATCCGACAGCCGACTATGGCTACACCTTC.

V gene TRBV20-1 combines with J gene TRBJ2-7; D is unresolved. Trimming left V 5 bases short and J 5 bases short, with 13 bases between. Germline lookup yields CDR1 DFQATT and CDR2 SNEGSKA (reference sequence). This CDR3 comprises 12 residues. CDR3 residues: CSAPATWDEQYF. The CDR3 DNA sequence: TGCAGTGCTCCGGCCACTTGGGACGAGCAGTACTTC.

This clonotype has at least ten counts. The rearrangement uses TRBV10-1 and TRBJ2-7; 11 nucleotides align to TRBD2. CDR3 length: 18 amino acids. V trimming: 8 bases; J trimming: 2 bases; junction bases outside the gene matches: 17. Germline V lookup: CDR1 WNHNN, CDR2 SYGVQD (reference sequence). CDR3: CASPGWLAGGHPAYEQYF. The CDR3 DNA follows: TGCGCCAGCCCTGGTTGGCTAGCGGGGGGCCATCCTGCCTACGAGCAGTACTTC.

This clonotype was observed a handful of times. CDR3 in amino acids: CASSEARGSNTEAFF. The CDR3, as DNA: TGTGCCAGCAGTGAGGCCCGGGGCAGCAACACTGAAGCTTTCTTT. This sequence joins TRBV2 and TRBJ1-1; possibly TRBD1 for D (5 bases). Per the germline V gene, CDR1 is SNHLY and CDR2 is FYNNEI. Trimming left V 3 bases short and J 2 bases short, with 13 bases between. This CDR3 is 15 amino acids long.

The chain links TRBV10-3 to TRBJ1-5; TRBD1 agrees at 8 bases. Germline-derived CDR1 and CDR2 are ENHRY and SYGVKD. The CDR3 extends over 13 amino acids. The trim removed 6 bases at V and 4 bases at J, leaving 2 bases unmatched. In DNA, the CDR3 is TGTGCCATCAGCCGACAGGGGAATCAGCCCCAGCATTTT. Protein product: CAISRQGNQPQHF.

CDR3 in DNA: TGTGCCAGCAGTGGGACAGGGGAGCTGTTTTTT. Residues: CASSGTGELFF. The chain couples TRBV2 to TRBJ2-2; TRBD1 is a possible D gene (5 bases). CDR3 length: 11 amino acids. Germline-derived CDR1 and CDR2 are SNHLY and FYNNEI. With 4 bases removed from V and 8 bases from J, the gap between germline ends came to 5 bases.